Ten or more counts support the clone carrying this T cell receptor beta chain. This CDR3 has 13 residues. V shed 1 base and J shed 3 bases, with 4 bases lying between them. Germline CDR1 reads MGHDK; CDR2 reads SYGVNS. TCRdb reprocessed the reads via MiXCR and lists one record per CDR3 protein. Here the sample spans approximately 500,000 distinct CDR3 sequences, around 10% being singletons. The sample comes from a study of T cell repertoires in cytomegalovirus infection. The J gene is TRBJ1-5, the V gene TRBV25-1; unclear D gene. The sequencing sample was made of PBMCs. This clonotype was sampled from a human donor in good health (CMV status not recorded). Some clones in this sample may be carry-over from other donors' samples. The DNA for the CDR3 is TGTGCCAGCAGTGAATCGGCCAATCAGCCCCAGCATTTT. Protein product: CASSESANQPQHF.